This TCR beta chain was sequenced for a study of control samples from healthy donors and cancer patients. Here immunoSEQ multiplex PCR was the method, and the copy in TCRdb shows in-frame clones only, minus some. Among approximately 150,000 clones listed, about 91% were seen once. Per germline, CDR1 MDHEN and CDR2 SYDVKM. The V end was cut by 6 bases, the J end by 2 bases, with 13 bases between. CDR3 length equals 14 residues. V usage is TRBV28 and J usage is TRBJ1-1; D is uncertain. Sequenced: blood. The source is a woman aged 40 to 50 in good health. This CDR3 is CASSLRTLNTEAFF. The CDR3 DNA reads as TGTGCCAGCAGCCTACGGACTTTAAACACTGAAGCTTTCTTT.